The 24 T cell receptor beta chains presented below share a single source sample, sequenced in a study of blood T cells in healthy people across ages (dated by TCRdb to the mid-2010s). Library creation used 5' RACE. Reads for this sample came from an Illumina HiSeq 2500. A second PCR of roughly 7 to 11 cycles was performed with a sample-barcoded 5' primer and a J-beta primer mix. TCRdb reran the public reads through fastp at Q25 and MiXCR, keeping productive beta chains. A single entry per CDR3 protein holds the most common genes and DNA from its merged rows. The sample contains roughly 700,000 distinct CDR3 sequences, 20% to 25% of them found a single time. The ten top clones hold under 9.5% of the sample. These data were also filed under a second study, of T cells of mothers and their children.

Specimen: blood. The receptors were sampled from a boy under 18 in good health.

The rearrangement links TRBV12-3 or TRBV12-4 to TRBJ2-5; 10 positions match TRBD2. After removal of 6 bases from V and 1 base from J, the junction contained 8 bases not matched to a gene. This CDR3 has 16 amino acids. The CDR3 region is CASRGIAGGLQETQYF. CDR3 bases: TGTGCCAGCAGGGGAATAGCGGGGGGCCTCCAAGAGACCCAGTACTTC.

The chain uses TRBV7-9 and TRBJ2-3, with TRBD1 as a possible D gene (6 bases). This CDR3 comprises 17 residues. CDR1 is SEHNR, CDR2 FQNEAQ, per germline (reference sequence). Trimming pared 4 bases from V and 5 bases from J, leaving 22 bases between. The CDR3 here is CASSSLPGHQKEDTQYF. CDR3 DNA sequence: TGTGCCAGCAGCTCACTACCGGGACACCAGAAAGAAGATACGCAGTATTTT.

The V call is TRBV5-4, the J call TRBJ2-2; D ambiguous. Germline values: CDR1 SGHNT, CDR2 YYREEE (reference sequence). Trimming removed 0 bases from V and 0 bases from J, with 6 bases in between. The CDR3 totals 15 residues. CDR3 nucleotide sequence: TGTGCCAGCAGCTTGGCTCTTACGAACACCGGGGAGCTGTTTTTT. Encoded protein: CASSLALTNTGELFF. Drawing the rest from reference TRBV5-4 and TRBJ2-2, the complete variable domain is ETGVTQSPTHLIKTRGQQVTLRCSSQSGHNTVSWYQQALGQGPQFIFQYYREEENGRGNFPPRFSGLQFPNYSSELNVNALELDDSALYLCASSLALTNTGELFFGEGSRLTVL.

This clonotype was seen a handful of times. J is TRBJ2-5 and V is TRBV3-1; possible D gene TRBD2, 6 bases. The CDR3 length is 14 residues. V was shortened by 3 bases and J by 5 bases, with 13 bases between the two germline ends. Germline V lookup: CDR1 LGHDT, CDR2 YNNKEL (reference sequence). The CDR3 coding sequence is TGTGCCAGCAGCCACGGTGGGGGGTGGGAGACCCAGTACTTC. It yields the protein CASSHGGGWETQYF.

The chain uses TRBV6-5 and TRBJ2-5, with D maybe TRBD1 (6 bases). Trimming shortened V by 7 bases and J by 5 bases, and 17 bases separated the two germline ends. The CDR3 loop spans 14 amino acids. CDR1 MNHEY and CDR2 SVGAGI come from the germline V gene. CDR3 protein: CASTPPGVGETQYF. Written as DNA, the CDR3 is TGTGCCAGCACCCCTCCAGGGGTGGGGGAGACCCAGTACTTC.

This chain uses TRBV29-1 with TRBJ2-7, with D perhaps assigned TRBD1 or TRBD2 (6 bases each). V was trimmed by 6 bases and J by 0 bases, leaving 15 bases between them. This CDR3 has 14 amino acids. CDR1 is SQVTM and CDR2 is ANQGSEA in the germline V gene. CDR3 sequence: CSVKIGGLSYEQYF. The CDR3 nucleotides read TGCAGCGTGAAAATCGGGGGCCTCTCCTACGAGCAGTACTTC.

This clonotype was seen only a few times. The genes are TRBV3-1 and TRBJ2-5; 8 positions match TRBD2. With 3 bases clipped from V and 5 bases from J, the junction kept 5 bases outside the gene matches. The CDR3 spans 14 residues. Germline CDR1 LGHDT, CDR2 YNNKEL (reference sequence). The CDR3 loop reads CASSQGTSRETQYF. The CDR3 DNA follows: TGTGCCAGCAGCCAGGGGACTAGTCGGGAGACCCAGTACTTC.

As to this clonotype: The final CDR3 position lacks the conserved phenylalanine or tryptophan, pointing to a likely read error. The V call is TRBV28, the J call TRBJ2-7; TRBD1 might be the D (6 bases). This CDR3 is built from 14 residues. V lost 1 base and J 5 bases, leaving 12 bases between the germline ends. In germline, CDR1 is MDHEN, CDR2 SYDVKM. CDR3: CASSLLTGWNEQYL. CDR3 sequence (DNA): TGTGCCAGCAGTTTATTAACAGGGTGGAACGAGCAGTACCTC.

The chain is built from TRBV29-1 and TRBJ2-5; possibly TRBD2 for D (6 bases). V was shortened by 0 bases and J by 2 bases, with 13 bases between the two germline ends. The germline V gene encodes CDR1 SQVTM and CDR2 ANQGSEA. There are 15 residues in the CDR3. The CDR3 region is CSVEDPRLEQETQYF. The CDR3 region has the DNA TGCAGCGTTGAAGATCCCCGACTAGAACAAGAGACCCAGTACTTC.

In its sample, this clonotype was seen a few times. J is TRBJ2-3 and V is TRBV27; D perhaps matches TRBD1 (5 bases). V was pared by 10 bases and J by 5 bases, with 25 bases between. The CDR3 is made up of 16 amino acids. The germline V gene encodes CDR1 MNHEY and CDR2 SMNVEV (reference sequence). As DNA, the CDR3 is TGTGCCACCACGCGTGATGGTAGCCCGCAGGGAGATACGCAGTATTTT. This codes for CATTRDGSPQGDTQYF.

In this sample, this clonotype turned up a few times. CDR3 nucleotides: TGCAGCGTTGAAACAGGGTCTGGGGCCAACGTCCTGACTTTC. It is translated as CSVETGSGANVLTF. The genes are TRBV29-1 and TRBJ2-6, with D possibly matching TRBD1 (6 bases). Germline assignment: CDR1 SQVTM and CDR2 ANQGSEA. This CDR3 has 14 residues. The V end was cut by 2 bases, the J end by 1 base, with 6 bases between.

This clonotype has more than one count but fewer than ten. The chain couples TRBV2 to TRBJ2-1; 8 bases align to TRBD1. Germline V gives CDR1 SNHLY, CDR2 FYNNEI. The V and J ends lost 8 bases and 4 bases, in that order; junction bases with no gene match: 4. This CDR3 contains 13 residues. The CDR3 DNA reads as TGTGCCAGCGGGGGACAGGCTTACAATGAGCAGTTCTTC. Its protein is CASGGQAYNEQFF. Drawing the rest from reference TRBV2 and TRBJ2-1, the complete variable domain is EPEVTQTPSHQVTQMGQEVILRCVPISNHLYFYWYRQILGQKVEFLVSFYNNEISEKSEIFDDQFSVERPDGSNFTLKIRSTKLEDSAMYFCASGGQAYNEQFFGPGTRLTVL.

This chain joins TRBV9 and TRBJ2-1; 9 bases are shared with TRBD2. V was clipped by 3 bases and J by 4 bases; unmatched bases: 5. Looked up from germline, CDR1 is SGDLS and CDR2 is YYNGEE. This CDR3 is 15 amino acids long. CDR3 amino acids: CASSASTSGYNEQFF. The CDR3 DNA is TGTGCCAGCAGCGCGTCGACTAGCGGTTACAATGAGCAGTTCTTC.

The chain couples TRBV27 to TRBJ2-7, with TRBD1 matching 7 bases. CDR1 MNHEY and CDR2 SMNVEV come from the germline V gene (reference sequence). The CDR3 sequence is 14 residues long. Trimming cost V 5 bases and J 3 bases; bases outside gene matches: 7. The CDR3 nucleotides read TGTGCCAGCAGTGCTTCACAGGGGCGCTACGAGCAGTACTTC. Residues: CASSASQGRYEQYF.

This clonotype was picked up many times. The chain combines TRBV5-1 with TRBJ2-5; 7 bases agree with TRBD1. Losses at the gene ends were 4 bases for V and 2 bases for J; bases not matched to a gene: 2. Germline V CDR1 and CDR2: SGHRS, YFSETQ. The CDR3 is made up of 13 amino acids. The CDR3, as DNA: TGCGCCAGCAGCACGGGACAGCAAGAGACCCAGTACTTC. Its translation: CASSTGQQETQYF. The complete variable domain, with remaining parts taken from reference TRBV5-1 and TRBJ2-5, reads KAGVTQTPRYLIKTRGQQVTLSCSPISGHRSVSWYQQTPGQGLQFLFEYFSETQRNKGNFPGRFSGRQFSNSRSEMNVSTLELGDSALYLCASSTGQQETQYFGPGTRLLVL.

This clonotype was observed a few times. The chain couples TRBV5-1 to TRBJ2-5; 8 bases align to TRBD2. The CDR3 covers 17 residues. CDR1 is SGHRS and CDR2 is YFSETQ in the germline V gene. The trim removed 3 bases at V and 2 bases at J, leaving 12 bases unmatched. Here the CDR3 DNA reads TGCGCCAGCAGCTCTGGCGTTGGCGGGGGGACTCAAGAGACCCAGTACTTC. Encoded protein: CASSSGVGGGTQETQYF.

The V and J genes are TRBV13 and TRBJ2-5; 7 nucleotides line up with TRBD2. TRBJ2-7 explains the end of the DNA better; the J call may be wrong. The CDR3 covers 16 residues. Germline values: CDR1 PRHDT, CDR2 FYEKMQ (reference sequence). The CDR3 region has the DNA TGTGCCAGCAGCGCGTCGGGGCTAGCGGACCCTTACGAGCAGTACTTC. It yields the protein CASSASGLADPYEQYF.

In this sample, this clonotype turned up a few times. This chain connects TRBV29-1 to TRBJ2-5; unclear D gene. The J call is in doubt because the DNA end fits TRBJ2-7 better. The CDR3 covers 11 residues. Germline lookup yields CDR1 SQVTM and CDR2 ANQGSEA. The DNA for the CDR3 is TGCAGCGTTGGGACCTCCTACGAGCAGTACTTC. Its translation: CSVGTSYEQYF.

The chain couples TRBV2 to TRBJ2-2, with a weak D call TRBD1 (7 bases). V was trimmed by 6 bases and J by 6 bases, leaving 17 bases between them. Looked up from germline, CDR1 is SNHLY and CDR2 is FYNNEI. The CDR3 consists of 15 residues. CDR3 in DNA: TGTGCCAGCAGCGTAGCAGGCAGGGGGGCCGGGGAGCTGTTTTTT. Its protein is CASSVAGRGAGELFF.

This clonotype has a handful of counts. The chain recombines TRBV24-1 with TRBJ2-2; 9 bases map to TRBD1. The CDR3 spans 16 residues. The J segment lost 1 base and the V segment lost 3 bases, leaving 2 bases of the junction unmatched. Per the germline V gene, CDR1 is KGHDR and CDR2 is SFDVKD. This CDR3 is CATSDGGQGNTGELFF. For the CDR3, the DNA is TGTGCCACCAGTGATGGGGGACAGGGGAACACCGGGGAGCTGTTTTTT.

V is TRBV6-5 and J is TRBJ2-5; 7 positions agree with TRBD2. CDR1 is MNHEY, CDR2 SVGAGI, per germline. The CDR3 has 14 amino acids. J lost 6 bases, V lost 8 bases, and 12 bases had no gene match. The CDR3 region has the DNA TGTGCCAGCTCCACCGAGCGGGGAGCAAAGACCCAGTACTTC. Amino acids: CASSTERGAKTQYF.

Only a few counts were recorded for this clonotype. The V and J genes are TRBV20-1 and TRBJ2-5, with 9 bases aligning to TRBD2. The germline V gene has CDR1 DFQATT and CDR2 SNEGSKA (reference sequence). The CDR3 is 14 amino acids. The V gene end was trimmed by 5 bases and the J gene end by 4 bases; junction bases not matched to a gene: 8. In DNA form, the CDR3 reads TGCAGTGCTGGACGGGGAGCGGGGGGAGAGACCCAGTACTTC. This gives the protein CSAGRGAGGETQYF.

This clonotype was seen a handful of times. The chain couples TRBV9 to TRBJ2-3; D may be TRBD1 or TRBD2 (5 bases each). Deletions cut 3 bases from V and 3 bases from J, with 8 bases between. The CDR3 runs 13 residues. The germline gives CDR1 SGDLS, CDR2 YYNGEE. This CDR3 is CASSDGTTDTQYF. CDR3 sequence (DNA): TGTGCCAGCAGCGACGGGACGACAGATACGCAGTATTTT.

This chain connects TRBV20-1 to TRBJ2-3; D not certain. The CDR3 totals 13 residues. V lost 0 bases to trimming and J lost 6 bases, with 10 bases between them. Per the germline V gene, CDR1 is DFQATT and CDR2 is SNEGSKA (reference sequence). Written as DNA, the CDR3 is TGCAGTGCTAGAGATAGTGGGTGGGATACGCAGTATTTT. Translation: CSARDSGWDTQYF.